This passage covers 32 T cell receptor beta chains from one sample sequenced in a study of neoadjuvant anti-PD-1 for oral cavity cancer. TCRdb keeps only in-frame clones here, not all; method: immunoSEQ multiplex PCR. The table shows tens of thousands of clones, with over 70% occurring only once. Sample: PBMCs, taken before nivolumab (anti-PD-1) treatment. The receptors originated from a person between 35 and 79 years old with oral cavity squamous cell carcinoma.

This clone is a singleton in its sample. The chain carries TRBV6-1 and TRBJ2-7; maybe TRBD2 (5 bases). Trimming cost V 6 bases and J 0 bases, with 9 bases left between them. Germline lookup yields CDR1 MNHNS and CDR2 SASEGT. The CDR3 length is 13 residues. CDR3 region: CASRAEGSYEQYF. The CDR3 nucleotides are TGTGCCAGCAGGGCAGAGGGCTCCTACGAGCAGTACTTC.

This chain uses TRBV28 with TRBJ2-4; D not resolved. Trimming left V 4 bases short and J 2 bases short, with 9 bases between. CDR1 is MDHEN, CDR2 SYDVKM, per germline. There are 14 residues in the CDR3. CDR3 protein: CASSSVVPKNIQYF. The CDR3 coding sequence is TGTGCCAGCAGTTCAGTGGTCCCCAAAAACATTCAGTACTTC.

The rearrangement links TRBV6-1 to TRBJ1-4; no clear D. Germline V gene data show CDR1 as MNHNS and CDR2 as SASEGT. The CDR3 spans 14 residues. Trimming took 3 bases from V and 8 from J, leaving 13 bases between them. CDR3 region: CASSEAVATEKLFF. The CDR3 DNA is TGTGCCAGCAGTGAGGCTGTCGCAACGGAAAAACTGTTTTTT.

The chain has TRBV7-8 and TRBJ2-7; D is possibly TRBD1 (5 bases). The germline V gene has CDR1 SGHVS and CDR2 FQNEAQ. The CDR3 extends over 15 amino acids. V was clipped by 5 bases and J by 2 bases, with 16 bases between them. The CDR3 here is CASSRTRVTPYEQYF. CDR3 DNA sequence: TGTGCCAGCAGCCGGACCAGGGTAACCCCCTACGAGCAGTACTTC.

The V call is TRBV7-9, the J call TRBJ1-1; D is undetermined. Trimming took 1 base from V and 5 from J, leaving 8 bases between them. Germline V gene lookup returns CDR1 SEHNR and CDR2 FQNEAQ (reference sequence). CDR3 length: 13 residues. The CDR3 DNA is TGTGCCAGCAGCTTAGAGGCGGGGACTGAAGCTTTCTTT. Protein sequence: CASSLEAGTEAFF. The full variable domain, rest sourced from reference TRBV7-9 and TRBJ1-1, is DTGVSQNPRHKITKRGQNVTFRCDPISEHNRLYWYRQTLGQGPEFLTYFQNEAQLEKSRLLSDRFSAERPKGSFSTLEIQRTEQGDSAMYLCASSLEAGTEAFFGQGTRLTVV.

This chain uses TRBV6-6 with TRBJ2-4, with D tentatively TRBD2 (5 bases). The germline gives CDR1 MNHNY, CDR2 SVGAGI (reference sequence). The CDR3 runs to 16 residues. V was clipped by 4 bases and J by 5 bases, with 18 bases between them. The CDR3 sequence is CASSLGGSSPQNIQYF. The CDR3 nucleotides are TGTGCCAGCAGTTTAGGCGGGTCAAGCCCCCAAAACATTCAGTACTTC.

V usage is TRBV5-1 and J usage is TRBJ1-2, with D perhaps TRBD1 (5 bases). The CDR3 contains 13 residues. The V gene lost 5 bases and the J gene lost 5 bases, with 13 bases spanning the gap. Looked up from germline, CDR1 is SGHRS and CDR2 is YFSETQ. The CDR3 DNA reads as TGCGCCAGCAGGGGGACCGAGTCTTATGGCTACACCTTC. Its translation is CASRGTESYGYTF.

This chain joins TRBV7-2 and TRBJ1-1; perhaps TRBD1 as D (6 bases). Germline V gene sequence: CDR1 SGHTA, CDR2 FQGNSA. The CDR3 sequence is 14 residues long. V dropped 5 bases and J dropped 2 bases, with 12 bases sitting between them. Here the CDR3 reads CASSLGQFNTEAFF. The CDR3 region has the DNA TGTGCCAGCAGCCTAGGACAGTTTAACACTGAAGCTTTCTTT.

The chain links TRBV7-8 to TRBJ2-5; D remains ambiguous. CDR1 and CDR2 (germline): SGHVS, FQNEAQ. The CDR3 runs to 12 residues. V lost 3 bases and J 7 bases, leaving 9 bases between the germline ends. CDR3 coding DNA: TGTGCCAGCAGCTTCGAGGCCGGGACCCAGTACTTC. Its protein is CASSFEAGTQYF.

This chain links TRBV30 with TRBJ1-5; no firm D call. Germline CDR1 and CDR2: GTSNPN and SVGIG (reference sequence). The CDR3 loop spans 15 amino acids. V was trimmed by 0 bases and J by 0 bases, leaving 9 bases between them. CDR3 DNA sequence: TGTGCCTGGAGTGTTTCGGGGAATAGCAATCAGCCCCAGCATTTT. This translates into CAWSVSGNSNQPQHF.

This sequence joins TRBV7-9 and TRBJ1-4; 7 nucleotides match TRBD1. The CDR3 is made up of 16 amino acids. Trimming cost V 3 bases and J 5 bases; bases outside gene matches: 9. In germline, CDR1 is SEHNR, CDR2 FQNEAQ (reference sequence). The CDR3 is CASSFSRTGGNEKLFF. The CDR3 nucleotides read TGTGCCAGCAGCTTTTCAAGGACAGGTGGGAATGAAAAACTGTTTTTT.

The V gene is TRBV10-3, the J gene TRBJ2-7; the D gene is possibly TRBD2 (5 bases). The ends were cut back, 0 bases at V and 6 bases at J, with 12 bases in the middle. This CDR3 spans 14 amino acids. Per the germline V gene, CDR1 is ENHRY and CDR2 is SYGVKD. The CDR3 nucleotides are TGTGCCATCAGTGAGTCGGTGGGGAGCGGCGAGCAGTACTTC. Translating gives CAISESVGSGEQYF.

The chain has TRBV9 and TRBJ1-2; D gene uncertain. The V gene's germline CDR1 is SGDLS and CDR2 YYNGEE. Trimming removed 3 bases at V and 0 bases at J, with 12 bases between. This CDR3 contains 15 residues. The CDR3: CASSEEVRANYGYTF. CDR3 DNA sequence: TGTGCCAGCAGCGAGGAAGTCCGAGCTAACTATGGCTACACCTTC.

This chain joins TRBV11-2 and TRBJ1-4; D is possibly TRBD1 (6 bases). Germline V lookup: CDR1 SGHAT, CDR2 FQNNGV. Deletions cut 5 bases from V and 8 bases from J, with 21 bases between. The CDR3 consists of 16 residues. CDR3 nucleotide sequence: TGTGCCAGCAGCACCGGGACACCGGGCTTAAGGGAAAAACTGTTTTTT. This codes for CASSTGTPGLREKLFF.

This clone appeared a single time. The gene calls are TRBV6-1 and TRBJ1-5; weak D call: TRBD1 (5 bases). Trimming pared 5 bases from V and 5 bases from J, leaving 16 bases between. The CDR3 spans 15 residues. Per the germline V gene, CDR1 is MNHNS and CDR2 is SASEGT. The CDR3 sequence: CASSRGRRLDQPQHF. CDR3 nucleotide sequence: TGTGCCAGCAGTAGGGGCAGAAGGTTGGATCAGCCCCAGCATTTT.

The CDR3 DNA follows: TGTGCCAGCAGCGCGGAACTGGGGAACTATGGCTACACCTTC. Translated: CASSAELGNYGYTF. The chain links TRBV6-4 to TRBJ1-2; no definite D call. The CDR3 loop spans 14 amino acids. The V gene's germline CDR1 is MRHNA and CDR2 SNTAGT. The V gene lost 6 bases and the J gene lost 2 bases, with 13 bases spanning the gap.

This clone was recorded once. The rearrangement joins TRBV12-5 to TRBJ1-2, with D hard to call. Germline V CDR1 and CDR2: LGHNT, FRNRAP. This CDR3 is 13 amino acids long. Trimming stripped 2 bases from V and 4 bases from J, with 8 bases between. The CDR3 protein is CASGLQQIYGYTF. For the CDR3, the DNA is TGTGCTAGTGGTTTGCAACAGATCTATGGCTACACCTTC. The full variable domain, rest sourced from reference TRBV12-5 and TRBJ1-2, is DARVTQTPRHKVTEMGQEVTMRCQPILGHNTVFWYRQTMMQGLELLAYFRNRAPLDDSGMPKDRFSAEMPDATLATLKIQPSEPRDSAVYFCASGLQQIYGYTFGSGTRLTVV.

The V gene is TRBV7-9, the J gene TRBJ2-1, with TRBD2 as a possible D gene (5 bases). The CDR3 consists of 14 residues. Germline V gene sequence: CDR1 SEHNR, CDR2 FQNEAQ (reference sequence). The V end lost 2 bases, the J end lost 6 bases, and 11 bases lay between the germline ends. CDR3 bases: TGTGCCAGCAGCTTATCGGTAAGCGGCAATGAGCAGTTCTTC. This gives the protein CASSLSVSGNEQFF.

The genes are TRBV11-2 and TRBJ2-2; TRBD2 might be the D (6 bases). V lost 1 base, J lost 5 bases, and 11 bases lay in between. CDR1 and CDR2 (germline): SGHAT, FQNNGV. CDR3 size: 15 residues. DNA of the CDR3: TGTGCCAGCAGCTTAGGGGGCGGGACGACCGGGGAGCTGTTTTTT. This gives the protein CASSLGGGTTGELFF.

This chain links TRBV9 with TRBJ2-3; D may be TRBD2 (5 bases). V lost 0 bases and J 0 bases, leaving 11 bases between the germline ends. Germline loops: CDR1 SGDLS, CDR2 YYNGEE. This CDR3 spans 16 amino acids. CDR3 residues: CASSVGGWTSTDTQYF. CDR3 DNA sequence: TGTGCCAGCAGCGTAGGAGGGTGGACTAGCACAGATACGCAGTATTTT.

This rearrangement joins TRBV4-1 to TRBJ1-2, with TRBD1 identical over 10 bases. The CDR3 runs to 16 residues. V lost 1 base to trimming and J lost 1 base; unmatched junction nucleotides: 3. Germline V gene lookup returns CDR1 MGHRA and CDR2 YSYEKL. This CDR3 reads CASSQAWTGGNYGYTF. The CDR3 DNA follows: TGCGCCAGCAGCCAAGCATGGACAGGGGGTAACTATGGCTACACCTTC.

The chain is built from TRBV19 and TRBJ2-3, with 8 bases lining up with TRBD1. J lost 0 bases, V lost 6 bases, and 5 bases had no gene match. CDR3 length: 15 residues. Germline-derived CDR1 and CDR2 are LNHDA and SQIVND (reference sequence). The CDR3 sequence is CASRKTGVSTDTQYF. DNA for the CDR3: TGTGCCAGTAGAAAGACAGGGGTGAGCACAGATACGCAGTATTTT.

The chain uses TRBV7-2 and TRBJ2-3; D not certain. This CDR3 comprises 14 residues. Germline lookup yields CDR1 SGHTA and CDR2 FQGNSA. V dropped 5 bases and J dropped 0 bases, with 9 bases sitting between them. Here the CDR3 reads CASSPGLSTDTQYF. CDR3 bases: TGTGCCAGCAGCCCCGGCCTTAGCACAGATACGCAGTATTTT.

The chain carries TRBV10-1 and TRBJ2-7; 8 bases match TRBD1. The V segment lost 3 bases and the J segment 4 bases; nucleotides outside the gene matches: 14. The CDR3 runs to 17 residues. Germline V CDR1 and CDR2: WNHNN, SYGVQD (reference sequence). CDR3 protein: CASSEGPTGTGPYEQYF. DNA of the CDR3: TGCGCCAGCAGTGAAGGCCCCACCGGGACAGGCCCTTACGAGCAGTACTTC.

This chain joins TRBV7-6 and TRBJ2-1; D gene ambiguous. Germline assignment: CDR1 SGHVS and CDR2 FNYEAQ. V lost 6 bases and J 9 bases, leaving 27 bases between the germline ends. The CDR3 spans 17 residues. The DNA for the CDR3 is TGTGCCAGCAGTTTGATCCCTACTATCTCGATTTACGGTGAGCAGTTCTTC. It is translated as CASSLIPTISIYGEQFF.

This clone was found once. The chain links TRBV5-1 to TRBJ2-7, with TRBD2 as a possible D gene (6 bases). The length of the CDR3 is 12 residues. V was shortened by 4 bases and J by 3 bases, with 8 bases between the two germline ends. The germline gives CDR1 SGHRS, CDR2 YFSETQ. For the CDR3, the DNA is TGCGCCAGCAGCCAGGGACTCTACGAGCAGTACTTC. Translated: CASSQGLYEQYF.

This clone was counted once. The J gene is TRBJ2-1, the V gene TRBV2, with 9 bases that match TRBD1. Per germline, CDR1 SNHLY and CDR2 FYNNEI. After removal of 4 bases from V and 9 bases from J, the junction contained 1 base not matched to a gene. This CDR3 comprises 12 residues. Written as DNA, the CDR3 is TGTGCCAGCAGTGGGGACAGGGTTGAGCAGTTCTTC. It specifies CASSGDRVEQFF.

DNA of the CDR3: TGCGCCAGCAGCATTGGGCAGGGGCCGAAGTACCAAGAGACCCAGTACTTC. Translation: CASSIGQGPKYQETQYF. This sequence joins TRBV5-1 and TRBJ2-5; the D gene is possibly TRBD1 (6 bases). V was pared by 4 bases and J by 0 bases, with 19 bases between. The CDR3 sequence is 17 residues long. Per the germline V gene, CDR1 is SGHRS and CDR2 is YFSETQ. Drawing the rest from reference TRBV5-1 and TRBJ2-5, the complete variable domain is KAGVTQTPRYLIKTRGQQVTLSCSPISGHRSVSWYQQTPGQGLQFLFEYFSETQRNKGNFPGRFSGRQFSNSRSEMNVSTLELGDSALYLCASSIGQGPKYQETQYFGPGTRLLVL.

Only one count was recorded for this clone. This chain links TRBV4-2 with TRBJ1-4; a weak D match, TRBD1 (6 bases). From germline, CDR1 is LGHNA and CDR2 YNFKEQ. Trimming cost V 3 bases and J 3 bases, with 11 bases left between them. This CDR3 is 15 amino acids long. CDR3: CASSHAGTPNEKLFF. In DNA, the CDR3 is TGTGCCAGCAGCCATGCCGGGACACCTAATGAAAAACTGTTTTTT.

The chain is built from TRBV29-1 and TRBJ1-3; unclear D gene. The V end lost 3 bases, the J end lost 2 bases, and 5 bases lay between the germline ends. Looked up from germline, CDR1 is SQVTM and CDR2 is ANQGSEA. This CDR3 has 12 residues. CDR3 in amino acids: CSVETPGNTIYF. CDR3 coding DNA: TGCAGCGTTGAGACACCTGGAAACACCATATATTTT.

The CDR3 coding sequence is TGTGCCAGCAGCTCTAGCGGGGTGTACCAAGAGACCCAGTACTTC. Protein product: CASSSSGVYQETQYF. This chain uses TRBV7-3 with TRBJ2-5, with 9 bases lining up with TRBD2. Germline-derived CDR1 and CDR2 are SGHTA and FQGTGA. The CDR3 spans 15 residues. The V segment lost 4 bases and the J segment 0 bases; nucleotides outside the gene matches: 3.

Turning to this clone: Other DNA sequences in the sample encode the same CDR3. This sequence joins TRBV27 and TRBJ2-7; D call uncertain. This CDR3 comprises 13 residues. The V gene lost 6 bases and the J gene lost 1 base, with 10 bases spanning the gap. Looked up from germline, CDR1 is MNHEY and CDR2 is SMNVEV (reference sequence). The CDR3: CASSRTGSYEQYF. The CDR3 region has the DNA TGTGCCAGCAGCCGCACCGGGTCCTACGAGCAGTACTTC.